The 29 T cell receptor beta chains below come from one sample, sequenced in a study of Graves' ophthalmopathy and Graves' hyperthyroidism. The authors amplified TCR beta CDR3 regions, and they did so from RNA transcripts for repertoire sequencing. Scientists carried out first-round RT-PCR using HTBI primers and then a second-round multiplex PCR. TCRdb recomputed calls from the multiplex PCR reads with MiXCR, one row per CDR3 protein. The data contain around 520,000 distinct CDR3 sequences, about 40% of them seen just once; the ten biggest clones take up 4% to 5%. The sequenced sample was peripheral blood or thyroid tissue (not recorded which). These receptors all come from an adult man with Graves' hyperthyroidism.

This clonotype occurred many times. This rearrangement joins TRBV14 to TRBJ2-7; either TRBD1 or TRBD2 may supply D (5 bases each). The V end lost 0 bases, the J end lost 6 bases, and 21 bases lay between the germline ends. This CDR3 region has 17 residues. CDR1 is SGHDN, CDR2 FVKESK, per germline. CDR3 amino acids: CASSQDIGEFQGIEQYF. The CDR3 DNA reads as TGTGCCAGCAGCCAAGATATAGGGGAGTTCCAGGGCATCGAGCAGTACTTC.

CDR3 nucleotide sequence: TGTGCCAGCAGTGATCCGTCTAACGGGGGTCAGCCCCAGCATTTT. Translated: CASSDPSNGGQPQHF. The V call is TRBV2, the J call TRBJ1-5, with a tentative D call TRBD1 (5 bases). V lost 3 bases and J lost 6, with 15 bases in between. Looked up from germline, CDR1 is SNHLY and CDR2 is FYNNEI. This CDR3 is built from 15 residues.

The CDR3 region is CASSGWTDPTEAFF. The CDR3 bases are TGTGCCAGCAGTGGCTGGACAGACCCCACTGAAGCTTTCTTT. The V and J genes are TRBV2 and TRBJ1-1; D is possibly TRBD1 (6 bases). V lost 4 bases and J 4 bases, leaving 13 bases between the germline ends. Germline V CDR1 and CDR2: SNHLY, FYNNEI. There are 14 residues in the CDR3. The variable domain in full, with the rest retrieved from reference TRBV2 and TRBJ1-1, is EPEVTQTPSHQVTQMGQEVILRCVPISNHLYFYWYRQILGQKVEFLVSFYNNEISEKSEIFDDQFSVERPDGSNFTLKIRSTKLEDSAMYFCASSGWTDPTEAFFGQGTRLTVV.

The chain couples TRBV7-9 to TRBJ2-7, with TRBD2 matching over 8 bases. Germline CDR1 and CDR2: SEHNR and FQNEAQ (reference sequence). The CDR3 contains 16 residues. Germline trimming cut 2 bases from V and 7 bases from J; bases unmatched to any gene: 13. CDR3 coding DNA: TGTGCCAGCAGCTTATTGGCGGGAGGACCGTACAATGAGCAGTACTTC. Protein sequence: CASSLLAGGPYNEQYF.

As regards this clonotype: A much larger clone is a single base away; this may be a read error. The CDR3 region is CASSQGGGSDKTQYF. CDR3 in DNA: TGTGCCAGCAGCCAAGGGGGCGGGAGCGATAAGACCCAGTACTTC. The genes are TRBV7-2 and TRBJ2-5; D assignment may be TRBD1 or TRBD2 (7 bases each). Germline lookup yields CDR1 SGHTA and CDR2 FQGNSA. The CDR3 covers 15 residues. V was clipped by 5 bases and J by 6 bases, with 19 bases between them. The full variable domain, its missing parts supplied by reference TRBV7-2 and TRBJ2-5, is GAGVSQSPSNKVTEKGKDVELRCDPISGHTALYWYRQSLGQGLEFLIYFQGNSAPDKSGLPSDRFSAERTGGSVSTLTIQRTQQEDSAVYLCASSQGGGSDKTQYFGPGTRLLVL.

This clonotype was counted a few times. The genes are TRBV29-1 and TRBJ2-7; TRBD2 agrees at 7 bases. CDR1 SQVTM and CDR2 ANQGSEA come from the germline V gene. The ends lost 4 bases at V and 3 bases at J; junction bases unmatched: 3. The CDR3 consists of 12 residues. CDR3 loop: CSVGDYVYEQYF. Here the CDR3 DNA reads TGCAGCGTTGGGGACTACGTCTACGAGCAGTACTTC.

At least ten counts were recorded for this clonotype. CDR3: CASSLGGQGRETQYF. The CDR3 DNA follows: TGTGCCAGCAGTTTAGGTGGACAGGGGCGAGAGACCCAGTACTTC. The rearrangement joins TRBV12-3 or TRBV12-4 to TRBJ2-5; TRBD1 aligns across 9 bases. The CDR3 loop spans 15 amino acids. With V trimmed by 1 base and J by 4 bases, 4 bases remained unmatched.

The chain has TRBV15 and TRBJ1-4; TRBD1 agrees at 7 bases. The CDR3 is 16 residues long. Germline assignment: CDR1 LNHNV and CDR2 YYDKDF (reference sequence). J lost 6 bases, V lost 3 bases, and 10 bases had no gene match. CDR3 bases: TGTGCCACCAGCAGCGCCAGGGGGGACGGCCATGAAAAACTGTTTTTT. This sequence encodes CATSSARGDGHEKLFF.

This clonotype was observed many times. The V and J genes are TRBV7-9 and TRBJ1-3, with a possible D match to TRBD1 (5 bases). The V end lost 5 bases, the J end lost 4 bases, and 15 bases lay between the germline ends. Germline loops: CDR1 SEHNR, CDR2 FQNEAQ (reference sequence). This CDR3 region has 15 residues. The CDR3 DNA follows: TGTGCCAGCAGCGCCAGGCCGGGACGAGGAAACACCATATATTTT. It translates to CASSARPGRGNTIYF.

This clonotype was observed a few times. The chain joins TRBV7-8 to TRBJ2-6; 7 bases are a match to TRBD2. The ends lost 4 bases at V and 5 bases at J; junction bases unmatched: 5. CDR1 and CDR2 (germline): SGHVS, FQNEAQ. This CDR3 has 15 residues. This chain's CDR3 is CASSSAGLRANVLTF. In DNA form, the CDR3 reads TGTGCCAGCAGCTCAGCGGGACTAAGGGCCAACGTCCTGACTTTC.

This clonotype occurred many times. The CDR3 nucleotides are TGTGCCAGCAGCTTAGTTAGCGGGAGAACTGGGGAGCAGTACTTC. This gives the protein CASSLVSGRTGEQYF. The chain combines TRBV7-6 with TRBJ2-7, with 9 bases matching TRBD2. The CDR3 runs 15 residues. V lost 1 base, J lost 7 bases, and 8 bases stayed unmatched. Germline-derived CDR1 and CDR2 are SGHVS and FNYEAQ. The full variable domain, its missing parts supplied by reference TRBV7-6 and TRBJ2-7, is GAGVSQSPRYKVTKRGQDVALRCDPISGHVSLYWYRQALGQGPEFLTYFNYEAQQDKSGLPNDRFSAERPEGSISTLTIQRTEQRDSAMYRCASSLVSGRTGEQYFGPGTRLTVT.

Comment on this clonotype: A read error is possible here, since a much larger clone lies one base away. The V and J genes are TRBV4-2 and TRBJ1-5, with D perhaps TRBD1 (6 bases). The CDR3 is 15 residues long. Germline CDR1 LGHNA, CDR2 YNFKEQ. CDR3 in amino acids: CACSLGLGGDQPQHF. CDR3 nucleotide sequence: TGTGCCTGCAGTTTAGGCCTCGGGGGCGATCAGCCCCAGCATTTT.

With respect to this clonotype: Since a much larger clone is just one base distant, this may be a read error. The chain is built from TRBV7-3 and TRBJ1-4, with 8 positions matching TRBD1. Germline CDR1 SGHTA, CDR2 FQGTGA. The CDR3 runs to 14 residues. Trimming removed 6 bases from V and 6 bases from J; junction bases left unmatched: 6. CDR3 loop: CASSSTGGHEKLFF. Written as DNA, the CDR3 is TGTGCCAGCAGTTCCACAGGGGGACATGAAAAACTGTTTTTT. Filled out from reference TRBV7-3 and TRBJ1-4, the complete variable domain reads GAGVSQTPSNKVTEKGKYVELRCDPISGHTALYWYRQSLGQGPEFLIYFQGTGAADDSGLPNDRFFAVRPEGSVSTLKIQRTERGDSAVYLCASSSTGGHEKLFFGSGTQLSVL.

This clonotype was counted between two and nine times. The rearrangement links TRBV6-5 to TRBJ2-7; D may be TRBD1 or TRBD2 (6 bases each). Per the germline V gene, CDR1 is MNHEY and CDR2 is SVGAGI. This CDR3 is 14 amino acids long. Deletions cut 8 bases from V and 2 bases from J, with 16 bases between. The CDR3 sequence: CASRMLGGTYEQYF. The CDR3 DNA sequence: TGTGCCAGCCGGATGCTCGGGGGCACCTACGAGCAGTACTTC.

The chain uses TRBV4-1 and TRBJ2-7; 9 bases are a match to TRBD2. Germline CDR1 reads MGHRA; CDR2 reads YSYEKL. V gave up 2 bases and J gave up 7 bases; unmatched junction bases: 12. This CDR3 region has 16 residues. Here the CDR3 DNA reads TGCGCCAGCAGCCAACTACTGATAGCGGGAGTAGGTGAGCAGTACTTC. Translating it yields CASSQLLIAGVGEQYF.

This clonotype turned up a few times. This chain joins TRBV18 and TRBJ1-5; no definite D call. The germline V gene encodes CDR1 KGHSH and CDR2 LQKENI. This CDR3 is built from 14 residues. V lost 6 bases and J 4 bases, leaving 13 bases between the germline ends. CDR3 sequence reads: CASSPDIPNQPQHF. Written as DNA, the CDR3 is TGTGCCAGCTCCCCAGACATACCGAATCAGCCCCAGCATTTT.

The chain is built from TRBV7-8 and TRBJ2-7; a weak D match, TRBD1 (5 bases). The J call could be wrong; TRBJ2-1 is a better fit for the DNA end. Germline values: CDR1 SGHVS, CDR2 FQNEAQ. The CDR3 loop spans 11 amino acids. In DNA, the CDR3 is TGTGCCAGCAGGAAGGGGTTTGAGCAGTTCTTC. It is translated as CASRKGFEQFF.

This clonotype appeared many times. The rearrangement joins TRBV12-3 or TRBV12-4 to TRBJ2-7; tentatively, D is TRBD2 (5 bases). The CDR3 length is 13 residues. With 5 bases removed from V and 2 bases from J, the gap between germline ends came to 10 bases. The chain's CDR3 is CASSSLTTYEQYF. The CDR3 DNA follows: TGTGCCAGCAGTAGCCTGACTACCTACGAGCAGTACTTC.

This clonotype occurred many times. V is TRBV14 and J is TRBJ1-2, with 8 bases that match TRBD1. This CDR3 has 14 amino acids. Germline V gene sequence: CDR1 SGHDN, CDR2 FVKESK. V was clipped by 4 bases and J by 6 bases; unmatched bases: 7. The CDR3 DNA is TGTGCCAGCAGCCCGAGGACAGGGTCGGATGGCTACACCTTC. It encodes CASSPRTGSDGYTF.

This chain uses TRBV20-1 with TRBJ1-2; perhaps TRBD1 as D (5 bases). The germline V and J ends were trimmed by 7 bases and 7 bases, with 7 bases remaining between them. This CDR3 has 9 amino acids. Germline assignment: CDR1 DFQATT and CDR2 SNEGSKA (reference sequence). The CDR3 sequence is CSERGGYTF. The CDR3 DNA follows: TGCAGTGAAAGGGGTGGCTACACCTTC.

V and J are TRBV30 and TRBJ1-1; possible D gene TRBD1, 5 bases. V was clipped by 4 bases and J by 5 bases, with 20 bases between them. Looked up from germline, CDR1 is GTSNPN and CDR2 is SVGIG (reference sequence). The CDR3 sequence is 15 residues long. In DNA form, the CDR3 reads TGTGCCTGGAAGGCGGGACGATTGAAAGGGACTGAAGCTTTCTTT. It translates to CAWKAGRLKGTEAFF.

On this clonotype: A much larger clonotype is one base distant, so this may be a read error. The chain carries TRBV10-3 and TRBJ2-5; TRBD2 matches 15 bases. Germline V CDR1 and CDR2: ENHRY, SYGVKD. This CDR3 is built from 16 residues. CDR3: CASSFGTSGRRETQYF. DNA of the CDR3: TGTGCCAGCAGTTTCGGGACTAGCGGGAGGCGGGAGACCCAGTACTTC.

In this sample, this clonotype turned up many times. V gene TRBV10-3 combines with J gene TRBJ2-7; D uncertain. With 0 bases removed from V and 6 bases from J, the gap between germline ends came to 9 bases. The CDR3 is 13 amino acids. Germline loops: CDR1 ENHRY, CDR2 SYGVKD. The CDR3 DNA sequence: TGTGCCATCAGTGAGTCCGTACAGATCGAGCAGTACTTC. Its protein is CAISESVQIEQYF.

In this sample, this clonotype turned up many times. This sequence joins TRBV7-2 and TRBJ2-2; TRBD2 is a possible D gene (6 bases). CDR1 and CDR2 (germline): SGHTA, FQGNSA. Between the trimmed V and J ends, which lost 5 bases and 2 bases, there was a span of 21 bases. The CDR3 runs 18 residues. CDR3 amino acids: CASSPLWVGGLNTGELFF. CDR3 DNA: TGTGCCAGCAGCCCCCTGTGGGTGGGCGGACTAAACACCGGGGAGCTGTTTTTT.

J is TRBJ2-3 and V is TRBV14; TRBD2 agrees at 14 bases. J gave up 3 bases and V 1 base, and 9 bases lay outside the gene matches. Germline-derived CDR1 and CDR2 are SGHDN and FVKESK. This CDR3 comprises 19 residues. The CDR3 DNA reads as TGTGCCAGCAGCCAAGGGCTCCCGGGACTAGCGGGAGTGACAGATACGCAGTATTTT. Translated, it gives CASSQGLPGLAGVTDTQYF.

This sequence joins TRBV4-1 and TRBJ1-2; D might be TRBD1 (6 bases). Looked up from germline, CDR1 is MGHRA and CDR2 is YSYEKL. Trimming took off 1 base at V and 8 bases at J, with 14 bases between the two ends. This CDR3 has 14 residues. Here the CDR3 DNA reads TGCGCCAGCAGCCAAGGAGGGACATTCGAAGGCTACACCTTC. Translation: CASSQGGTFEGYTF.

This clonotype was recorded many times. The DNA for the CDR3 is TGTGCCATCAGTGACAGGGTGAGTGAGAGCAATCAGCCCCAGCATTTT. It codes for CAISDRVSESNQPQHF. This chain connects TRBV10-3 to TRBJ1-5; D is possibly TRBD1 (5 bases). Looked up from germline, CDR1 is ENHRY and CDR2 is SYGVKD. This CDR3 comprises 16 residues. V lost 3 bases, J lost 1 base, and 13 bases lay in between.

The rearrangement links TRBV24-1 to TRBJ2-5; D call uncertain. Germline V lookup: CDR1 KGHDR, CDR2 SFDVKD. Trimming shortened V by 4 bases and J by 4 bases, and 18 bases separated the two germline ends. This CDR3 contains 16 residues. CDR3 nucleotides: TGTGCCACCAGTGACCCGGGCGACCCGCTACTAGAGACCCAGTACTTC. Translating gives CATSDPGDPLLETQYF.

The chain links TRBV20-1 to TRBJ1-2; 7 bases match TRBD1. The V gene's germline CDR1 is DFQATT and CDR2 SNEGSKA (reference sequence). With 5 bases clipped from V and 7 bases from J, the junction kept 7 bases outside the gene matches. The CDR3 consists of 12 residues. CDR3 sequence: CSASGGSSGYTF. The CDR3 DNA reads as TGCAGTGCTTCAGGGGGGTCATCTGGCTACACCTTC.